The 12 T cell receptor beta chains below come from one sample, sequenced in a study of identical twins. TCRdb reanalysed the 5' RACE reads using MiXCR and keeps one entry per CDR3 protein. Altogether roughly 290,000 distinct CDR3 sequences are present, approximately 8.5% being singletons, with the ten largest covering around 2.1%. These sequences were also reported in another study, on yellow fever vaccine responses in identical twins.

The sample comprised memory (CD45RO+) T cells sorted from blood. These receptors were collected from a woman under 30 in good health.

This chain joins TRBV7-9 and TRBJ2-1, with D perhaps TRBD2 (6 bases). Trimming cost V 1 base and J 8 bases, with 15 bases left between them. Germline lookup yields CDR1 SEHNR and CDR2 FQNEAQ (reference sequence). The CDR3 is 15 amino acids. The DNA of the CDR3 is TGTGCCAGCAGCTTAGGCCGGAGGGTGAGCGATGAGCAGTTCTTC. Translation gives CASSLGRRVSDEQFF.

The chain is built from TRBV20-1 and TRBJ1-4, with 9 nucleotides matching TRBD1. Germline CDR1 DFQATT, CDR2 SNEGSKA (reference sequence). The CDR3 totals 16 residues. The trim removed 6 bases at V and 6 bases at J, leaving 14 bases unmatched. The CDR3 DNA reads as TGCAGTGCAGTGGACAGGGGACGCGGTAGGGATGAAAAACTGTTTTTT. Translation gives CSAVDRGRGRDEKLFF.

This clonotype was recorded only once. At one end, the junction sequence differs from germline, possibly due to a read error. This chain links TRBV6-1 with TRBJ2-1; D unclear. Germline assignment: CDR1 MNHNS and CDR2 SASEGT. CDR3 size: 12 residues. CDR3 amino acids: CASRVTYNERFF. DNA for the CDR3: TGTGCCAGCAGAGTAACCTACAATGAGCGGTTCTTC.

This clonotype has more than one count but fewer than ten. This sequence joins TRBV9 and TRBJ2-2; TRBD2 agrees at 7 bases. The CDR3 covers 16 residues. In germline, CDR1 is SGDLS, CDR2 YYNGEE. J gave up 6 bases and V 4 bases, and 12 bases lay outside the gene matches. CDR3 nucleotides: TGTGCCAGCAGCCTACCCGGGACTAAGCTTTCCGGGGAGCTGTTTTTT. This gives the protein CASSLPGTKLSGELFF. Looking up the rest from reference TRBV9 and TRBJ2-2 gives the full variable domain: DSGVTQTPKHLITATGQRVTLRCSPRSGDLSVYWYQQSLDQGLQFLIQYYNGEERAKGNILERFSAQQFPDLHSELNLSSLELGDSALYFCASSLPGTKLSGELFFGEGSRLTVL.

This clonotype appeared many times. J is TRBJ2-1 and V is TRBV4-2, with 8 bases aligning to TRBD2. The CDR3 has 17 residues. Per germline, CDR1 LGHNA and CDR2 YNFKEQ. The junction had 7 bases not matched to a gene; V was cut back by 3 bases and J by 0 bases. Here the CDR3 reads CASSQEPSGSSYNEQFF. As DNA, the CDR3 is TGTGCCAGCAGCCAGGAACCAAGCGGGAGCTCCTACAATGAGCAGTTCTTC.

The chain has TRBV6-1 and TRBJ2-7; TRBD2 agrees at 9 bases. This CDR3 is 13 amino acids long. CDR1 and CDR2 (germline): MNHNS, SASEGT. The junction had 1 base not matched to a gene; V was cut back by 0 bases and J by 7 bases. CDR3 region: CASSEARGGEQYF. CDR3 nucleotides: TGTGCCAGCAGTGAAGCGCGGGGGGGGGAGCAGTACTTC.

This clonotype has just a few counts. V and J are TRBV28 and TRBJ2-2, with 7 bases matching TRBD1. The CDR3 spans 15 residues. Germline V lookup: CDR1 MDHEN, CDR2 SYDVKM. V lost 6 bases, J lost 3 bases, and 7 bases stayed unmatched. The CDR3 loop reads CASRRGGFHTGELFF. The CDR3 DNA follows: TGTGCCAGCAGGAGAGGGGGCTTCCACACCGGGGAGCTGTTTTTT.

This clonotype was counted only a few times. The J gene is TRBJ2-7, the V gene TRBV28; 9 nucleotides align to TRBD2. J was trimmed by 1 base and V by 9 bases; bases with no gene match: 4. Per germline, CDR1 MDHEN and CDR2 SYDVKM. The length of the CDR3 is 13 residues. In DNA form, the CDR3 reads TGTGCCAGTGCTAGCGGGAATTCCTACGAGCAGTACTTC. Amino acid sequence: CASASGNSYEQYF.

Many counts were recorded for this clonotype. The rearrangement uses TRBV2 and TRBJ2-7, with 12 positions matching TRBD2. There are 15 residues in the CDR3. V trimming: 8 bases; J trimming: 4 bases; junction bases outside the gene matches: 9. CDR1 and CDR2 (germline): SNHLY, FYNNEI. Written as DNA, the CDR3 is TGTGCCAGCGCGGCGTCCGGGACTAGCGGGTACGAGCAGTACTTC. The encoded protein is CASAASGTSGYEQYF.

The V gene is TRBV2, the J gene TRBJ1-2; perhaps TRBD1 as D (5 bases). Germline CDR1 SNHLY, CDR2 FYNNEI. The ends were cut back, 5 bases at V and 8 bases at J, with 12 bases in the middle. This CDR3 is built from 12 residues. The CDR3 sequence is CASSFQGGGYTF. The CDR3 DNA sequence: TGTGCCAGCAGTTTTCAGGGCGGCGGCTACACCTTC. The whole variable domain, remainder taken from reference TRBV2 and TRBJ1-2, is EPEVTQTPSHQVTQMGQEVILRCVPISNHLYFYWYRQILGQKVEFLVSFYNNEISEKSEIFDDQFSVERPDGSNFTLKIRSTKLEDSAMYFCASSFQGGGYTFGSGTRLTVV.

There are many counts of this clonotype. Here the CDR3 reads CASSLGQPPYEQYF. The DNA for the CDR3 is TGCGCCAGCAGCCTGGGACAGCCACCCTACGAGCAGTACTTC. This sequence joins TRBV5-1 and TRBJ2-7; 7 bases are shared with TRBD1. The J segment lost 2 bases and the V segment lost 4 bases, leaving 6 bases of the junction unmatched. Per the germline V gene, CDR1 is SGHRS and CDR2 is YFSETQ. This CDR3 has 14 residues.

In this sample, this clonotype turned up many times. This sequence joins TRBV29-1 and TRBJ2-5; no firm D call. V was shortened by 7 bases and J by 5 bases, with 14 bases between the two germline ends. Germline V CDR1 and CDR2: SQVTM, ANQGSEA. The CDR3 extends over 12 amino acids. The CDR3 DNA follows: TGCAGCGCTGGACGTTCCGGGGAGACCCAGTACTTC. The encoded protein is CSAGRSGETQYF.